The clone carrying this TCR beta chain has only a few counts. This sample was included in a study of cytomegalovirus exposure and HLA in healthy donors. Profiling relied on immunoSEQ multiplex PCR, and the TCRdb table lists in-frame clones only, not all of them. The profile shows some 79,000 clones, over 90% of them singletons. In germline, CDR1 is MRHNA, CDR2 SNTAGT. The CDR3 consists of 14 residues. The ends lost 8 bases at V and 1 base at J; junction bases unmatched: 6. This sequence originates from a woman under 30 in good health and CMV-seropositive. V gene TRBV6-4 combines with J gene TRBJ2-7, with TRBD1 identical over 9 bases. What was sequenced was PBMCs. CDR3 amino acids: CASGETGGSYEQYF. CDR3 DNA sequence: TGTGCCAGCGGGGAGACAGGGGGGTCCTACGAGCAGTACTTC.